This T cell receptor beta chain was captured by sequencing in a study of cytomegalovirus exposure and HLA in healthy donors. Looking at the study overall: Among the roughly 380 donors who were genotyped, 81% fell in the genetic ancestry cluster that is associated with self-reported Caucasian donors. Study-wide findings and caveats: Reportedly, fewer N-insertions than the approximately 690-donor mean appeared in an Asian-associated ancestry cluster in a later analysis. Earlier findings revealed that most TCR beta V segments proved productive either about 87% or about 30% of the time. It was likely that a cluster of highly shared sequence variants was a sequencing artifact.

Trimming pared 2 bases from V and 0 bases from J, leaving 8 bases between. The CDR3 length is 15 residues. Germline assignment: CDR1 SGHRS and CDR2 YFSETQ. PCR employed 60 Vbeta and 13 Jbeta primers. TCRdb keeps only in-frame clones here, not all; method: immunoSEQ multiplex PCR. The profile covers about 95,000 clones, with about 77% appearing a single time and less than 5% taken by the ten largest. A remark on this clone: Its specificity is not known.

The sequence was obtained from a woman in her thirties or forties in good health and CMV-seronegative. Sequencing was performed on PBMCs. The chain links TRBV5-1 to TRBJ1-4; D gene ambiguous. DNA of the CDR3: TGCGCCAGCAGCTTTCTACCGACAACTAATGAAAAACTGTTTTTT. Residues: CASSFLPTTNEKLFF.